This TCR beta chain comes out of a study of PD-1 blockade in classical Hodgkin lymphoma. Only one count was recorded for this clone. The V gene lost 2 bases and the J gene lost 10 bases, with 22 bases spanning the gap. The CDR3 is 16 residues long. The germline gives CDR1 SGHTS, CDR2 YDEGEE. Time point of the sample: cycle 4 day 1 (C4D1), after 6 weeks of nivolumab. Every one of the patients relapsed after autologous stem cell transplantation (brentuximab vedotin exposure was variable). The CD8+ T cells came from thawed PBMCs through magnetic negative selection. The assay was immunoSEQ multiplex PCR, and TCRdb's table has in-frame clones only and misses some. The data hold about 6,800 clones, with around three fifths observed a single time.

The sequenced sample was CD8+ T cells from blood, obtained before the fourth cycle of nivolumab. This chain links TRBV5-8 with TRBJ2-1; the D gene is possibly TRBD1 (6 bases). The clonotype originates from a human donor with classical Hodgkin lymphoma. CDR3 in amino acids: CASSLFSGTGSAEQFF. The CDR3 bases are TGTGCCAGCAGCTTATTCTCCGGAACAGGGAGTGCCGAGCAGTTCTTC.